The clone carrying this T cell receptor (beta chain) was observed a single time. Its antigen is not known. In the naive CD8 group, cells lacked CD45RO and were positively selected for CCR7, so terminally differentiated effector memory CD45RA+ cells were left out. The sample is drawn from a study of shared clonotypes between healthy human individuals. V lost 2 bases and J 2 bases, leaving 18 bases between the germline ends. Germline V lookup: CDR1 WSHSY, CDR2 SAAADI. The CDR3 length is 17 residues. TCRdb keeps only in-frame clones here, not all; method: immunoSEQ multiplex PCR. The sample carries about 2 million clones, roughly 94% recorded once. Overall study findings and caveats: Around 4.7% was the fraction of naive CD4 clonotypes found shared across several donors. Some clonotypes were shared by all four sorted-subset donors, while others were not shared. The non-shared ones had lower generation probabilities than the shared ones. Estimated richness was generally greater in naive than memory subsets. Only blood samples were collected, and tissue repertoires likely differ.

The chain couples TRBV10-2 to TRBJ1-2, with TRBD1 as a possible D gene (5 bases). The TCR was taken from a young man in good health. The sequenced sample consisted of naive CD8+ T cells sorted from blood. In DNA, the CDR3 is TGCGCCAGCAGTGAGGTTAACGGGGTTGGGGGGAACTATGGCTACACCTTC. Protein: CASSEVNGVGGNYGYTF.